The clone carrying this T cell receptor (beta chain) appeared a few times. The antigen remains unidentified. Time point: sample taken at primary tumor resection. Patients with untreated early-stage non-small cell lung cancer, numbering approximately 79, were the donors. Researchers sequenced whole RNA taken from tumor, nontumor lung or frozen PBMC without sorting. A unique molecular identifier was attached to every TCR cDNA molecule. TCRdb re-called the 5' RACE reads with MiXCR, one entry per CDR3 protein. The data contain about 9,900 distinct CDR3 sequences, 6% to 6.5% of them seen just once; the ten biggest clones take up 6% to 8.5%. The data belong to a study of spatial heterogeneity in lung cancer. Study overall: Within raw reads, each unique TCR and UMI combination appeared on average more than ten times. Points from the study as a whole: It was found that expanded intratumoral alpha and beta TCR counts tracked tumor mutation counts.

Germline V gives CDR1 LGHDT, CDR2 YNNKEL (reference sequence). Trimming pared 6 bases from V and 6 bases from J, leaving 8 bases between. CDR3 length: 11 residues. V and J are TRBV3-1 and TRBJ1-1, with D unclear. This TCR came from a female donor with early-stage non-small cell lung cancer. The sample here was lung tumor tissue, taken at surgery. The DNA of the CDR3 is TGTGCCAGCAGTTGGGAATCTGAAGCTTTCTTT. This codes for CASSWESEAFF.